Listed below are T cell receptor beta chains from one sample, sequenced in a study of T cell changes during pregnancy in multiple sclerosis. Libraries were prepared by immunoSEQ multiplex PCR; TCRdb keeps only in-frame clonotypes and omits some of them. The sample lists under 25,000 clones, roughly 87% seen once, with 6.5% to 8.5% in the top ten. The sequencing used CD8+ T cells from peripheral blood mononuclear cells, collected after pregnancy. Receptor source: a female donor with multiple sclerosis, enrolled in a pregnancy study. CDR3s include the opening cysteine and the closing phenylalanine or tryptophan. D genes are given only for firm matches. Size tells how often a clone was seen (once, few, many) or the class of an expanded clone, and some rows leave it out.

>.|TRBJ2-5|TRBV4-1|.
CASSQQDRAQETQYF
TGCGCCAGCAGCCAACAGGACAGAGCACAAGAGACCCAGTACTTC
>.|TRBJ2-3|TRBV5-4|.
CASSLPFPRLDTQYF
TGTGCCAGCAGCTTACCCTTTCCGAGGTTGGATACGCAGTATTTT
>.|TRBJ2-7|TRBV5-4|.
CASSLWGDEQYF
TGTGCCAGCAGCTTGTGGGGAGACGAGCAGTACTTC
>.|TRBJ2-3|TRBV11-3|TRBD2
CASSPGVQRGGADTQYF
TGTGCCAGCAGCCCTGGGGTTCAGCGGGGGGGGGCAGATACGCAGTATTTT
>.|TRBJ2-5|TRBV2|.
CASSERVAAVGETQYF
TGTGCCAGCAGTGAACGAGTTGCGGCGGTCGGGGAGACCCAGTACTTC
>.|TRBJ2-1|TRBV6-5|.
CASSYSRVSPFEQFF
TGTGCCAGCAGTTACTCGAGGGTAAGCCCCTTTGAGCAGTTCTTC
>.|TRBJ2-5|TRBV27|TRBD1
CASRVTGEETQYF
TGTGCCAGCAGGGTAACAGGGGAAGAGACCCAGTACTTC
>.|TRBJ2-7|TRBV7-8|.
CASSQEPTPPPYEQYF
TGTGCCAGCAGCCAAGAACCGACACCGCCTCCCTACGAGCAGTACTTC
>.|TRBJ2-1|TRBV30|TRBD2
CAWSPLAGSEYNEQFF
TGTGCCTGGAGTCCTCTAGCGGGAAGCGAATACAATGAGCAGTTCTTC
>once|TRBJ1-1|TRBV5-5|.
CASSQNGGPQTFF
TGTGCCAGCAGCCAAAACGGGGGACCCCAAACTTTCTTT
>.|TRBJ2-7|TRBV4-2|TRBD1
CASSQVDRGEDEQYF
TGTGCCAGCAGCCAAGTGGACAGGGGAGAGGACGAGCAGTACTTC
>once|TRBJ2-1|TRBV10-1|.
CASSDPSNEQFF
TGCGCCAGCAGTGACCCCAGCAATGAGCAGTTCTTC
>.|TRBJ1-1|TRBV7-9|TRBD1
CASSSSTGGTEAFF
TGTGCCAGCAGCTCTAGTACAGGGGGGACTGAAGCTTTCTTT
>.|TRBJ1-2|TRBV4-1|.
CASSQEKDSYGYTF
TGCGCCAGCAGCCAAGAAAAGGACAGCTATGGCTACACCTTC
>.|TRBJ2-7|TRBV7-9|TRBD2
CASSRDYFTYEQYF
TGTGCCAGCAGCCGGGACTACTTCACGTACGAGCAGTACTTC
>.|TRBJ1-2|TRBV5-1|.
CASSLDVWAIWTVRYGYTF
TGCGCCAGCAGCTTGGACGTTTGGGCGATATGGACAGTACGCTATGGCTACACCTTC
>.|TRBJ1-1|TRBV6-5|.
CASSLTENTEAFF
TGTGCCAGCAGCCTGACAGAGAACACTGAAGCTTTCTTT
>.|TRBJ1-3|TRBV13|.
CASSLATSGNTIYF
TGTGCCAGCAGTCTGGCAACCTCTGGAAACACCATATATTTT
>.|TRBJ2-2|TRBV7-4|.
CASSPDSNTGELFF
TGTGCCAGCAGCCCAGACTCGAACACCGGGGAGCTGTTTTTT
>.|TRBJ2-7|TRBV6-5|TRBD2
CASSYSGGSYEQYF
TGTGCCAGCAGTTATAGCGGGGGCTCCTACGAGCAGTACTTC
>.|TRBJ2-3|TRBV6-6|.
CASKPGIGHTDTQYF
TGTGCCAGCAAACCAGGGATTGGACACACAGATACGCAGTATTTT
>once|TRBJ2-1|TRBV4-3|TRBD2
CASSQATSGHYNEQFF
TGCGCCAGCAGCCAGGCAACTAGCGGACACTACAATGAGCAGTTCTTC
>.|TRBJ1-1|TRBV7-8|TRBD1
CASSSGGTEAFF
TGTGCCAGCAGCTCAGGGGGAACTGAAGCTTTCTTT
>.|TRBJ2-2|TRBV6-1|TRBD1
CASSEWGDRGPGELFF
TGTGCCAGCAGTGAATGGGGGGACAGGGGGCCCGGGGAGCTGTTTTTT
>few|TRBJ1-1|TRBV7-6|.
CASSLASGRGVFF
TGTGCCAGCAGCTTAGCCTCGGGGAGGGGAGTTTTCTTT